This T cell receptor beta chain emerged from a study of PD-1 blockade in classical Hodgkin lymphoma. In every patient, relapse followed autologous stem cell transplantation, while exposure to brentuximab vedotin differed. This clone was observed a few times. Trimming cost V 1 base and J 4 bases; bases outside gene matches: 9. The CDR3 sequence is 16 residues long. Germline CDR1 is SGHAT and CDR2 is FQNNGV. The method was immunoSEQ multiplex PCR; TCRdb's version includes in-frame clones alone and lacks a portion of them. Here the sample spans some 32,000 clones, 82% being singletons. The sequence derives from a human donor with classical Hodgkin lymphoma. The chain links TRBV11-2 to TRBJ1-2; 7 nucleotides line up with TRBD1. The sequencing here drew on peripheral blood mononuclear cells (PBMCs), taken at baseline. The CDR3 DNA is TGTGCCAGCAGCTTAGCCCCCGGGACAGATTTCTATGGCTACACCTTC. It codes for CASSLAPGTDFYGYTF.